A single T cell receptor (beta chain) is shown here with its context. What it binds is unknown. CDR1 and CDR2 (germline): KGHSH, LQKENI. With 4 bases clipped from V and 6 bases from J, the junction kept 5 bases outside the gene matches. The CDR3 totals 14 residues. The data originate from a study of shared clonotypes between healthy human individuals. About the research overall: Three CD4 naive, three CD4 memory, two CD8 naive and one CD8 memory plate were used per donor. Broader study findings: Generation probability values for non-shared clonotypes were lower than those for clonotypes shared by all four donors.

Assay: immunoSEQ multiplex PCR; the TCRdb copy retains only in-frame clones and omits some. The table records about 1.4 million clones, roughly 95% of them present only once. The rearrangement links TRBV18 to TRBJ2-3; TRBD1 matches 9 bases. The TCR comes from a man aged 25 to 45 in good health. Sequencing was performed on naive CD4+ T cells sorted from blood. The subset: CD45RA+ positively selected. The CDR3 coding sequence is TGTGCCAGCTCACGGGGACAGGGTACGGATACGCAGTATTTT. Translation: CASSRGQGTDTQYF.